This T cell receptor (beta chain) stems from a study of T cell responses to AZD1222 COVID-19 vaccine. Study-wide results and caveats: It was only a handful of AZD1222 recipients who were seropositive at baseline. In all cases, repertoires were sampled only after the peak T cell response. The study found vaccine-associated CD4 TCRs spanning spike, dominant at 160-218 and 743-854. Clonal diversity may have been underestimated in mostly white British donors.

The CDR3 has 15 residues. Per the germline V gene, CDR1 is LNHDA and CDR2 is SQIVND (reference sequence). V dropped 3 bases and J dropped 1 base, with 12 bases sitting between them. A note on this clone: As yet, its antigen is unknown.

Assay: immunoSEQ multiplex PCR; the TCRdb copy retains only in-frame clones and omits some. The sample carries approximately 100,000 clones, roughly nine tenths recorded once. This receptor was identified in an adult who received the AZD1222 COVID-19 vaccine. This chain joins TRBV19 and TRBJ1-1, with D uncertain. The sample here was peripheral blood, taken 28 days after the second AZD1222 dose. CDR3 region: CASSISSLTNTEAFF. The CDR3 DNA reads TGTGCCAGTAGTATTAGTTCACTCACGAACACTGAAGCTTTCTTT. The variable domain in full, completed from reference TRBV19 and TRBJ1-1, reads DGGITQSPKYLFRKEGQNVTLSCEQNLNHDAMYWYRQDPGQGLRLIYYSQIVNDFQKGDIAEGYSVSREKKESFPLTVTSAQKNPTAFYLCASSISSLTNTEAFFGQGTRLTVV.